These 20 T cell receptor beta chains share one sample of origin, sequenced in a study of OX40 agonist ivuxolimab in advanced cancers. The data were produced by immunoSEQ multiplex PCR, yet TCRdb's version contains in-frame clones alone and is incomplete. The sample lists some 26,000 clones, 77% occurring once. The sequencing used CD4+ or CD8+ T cells sorted from blood, collected in a trial of the OX40 agonist ivuxolimab. These receptors were collected from an adult with an advanced solid tumor such as melanoma, head and neck, liver or kidney cancer.

The chain carries TRBV7-6 and TRBJ2-1, with TRBD1 matching 7 bases. The V and J ends lost 2 bases and 1 base, in that order; junction bases with no gene match: 14. The CDR3 length is 19 residues. CDR1 and CDR2 from the germline V gene are SGHVS and FNYEAQ. In DNA, the CDR3 is TGTGCCAGCAGCTTACCACCAAAGGACAGGCAGACATCCTACAATGAGCAGTTCTTC. Amino acids: CASSLPPKDRQTSYNEQFF.

V gene TRBV11-2 combines with J gene TRBJ2-7; D is ambiguous. This CDR3 has 11 amino acids. Trimming cost V 5 bases and J 3 bases, with 5 bases left between them. Germline V gene data show CDR1 as SGHAT and CDR2 as FQNNGV. In DNA form, the CDR3 reads TGTGCCAGCAGCCCGGACTACGAGCAGTACTTC. Its translation is CASSPDYEQYF.

The V gene is TRBV2, the J gene TRBJ1-1, with no clear D. CDR1 is SNHLY, CDR2 FYNNEI, per germline. The CDR3 is 12 residues long. V lost 10 bases to trimming and J lost 4 bases, with 13 bases between them. The CDR3 bases are TGTGCCACCCGAACGCGGGGCACTGAAGCTTTCTTT. Translating it yields CATRTRGTEAFF.

The J gene is TRBJ2-2, the V gene TRBV1. TRBV1 is noted as a pseudogene. There are 13 residues in the CDR3. The CDR3 DNA is TGCACAGATAGCCGGGCTGGGCCCGGGGAGCTGTTTTTT. Its protein product is CTDSRAGPGELFF.

The J gene is TRBJ2-7, the V gene TRBV4-1; 14 bases match TRBD2. Per the germline V gene, CDR1 is MGHRA and CDR2 is YSYEKL. The CDR3 runs 17 residues. The ends lost 5 bases at V and 4 bases at J; junction bases unmatched: 10. CDR3 sequence (DNA): TGCGCCAGCAGCGGAAGCTCGGGACTAGCGGGGGAGTACGAGCAGTACTTC. Translating it yields CASSGSSGLAGEYEQYF.

The chain uses TRBV5-1 and TRBJ2-6; D is possibly TRBD1 or TRBD2 (5 bases each). This CDR3 is built from 17 residues. V gave up 4 bases and J gave up 4 bases, with 18 bases separating them. The germline V gene has CDR1 SGHRS and CDR2 YFSETQ. For the CDR3, the DNA is TGCGCCAGCAGCCCACTACTGGGGACGGGAGGGGCCAACGTCCTGACTTTC. This codes for CASSPLLGTGGANVLTF. Together with reference TRBV5-1 and TRBJ2-6, the CDR3 gives the full variable domain: KAGVTQTPRYLIKTRGQQVTLSCSPISGHRSVSWYQQTPGQGLQFLFEYFSETQRNKGNFPGRFSGRQFSNSRSEMNVSTLELGDSALYLCASSPLLGTGGANVLTFGAGSRLTVL.

This rearrangement joins TRBV27 to TRBJ2-7; D is uncertain. The germline CDR1 and CDR2 sequences are MNHEY and SMNVEV (reference sequence). Trimming cost V 2 bases and J 6 bases, with 14 bases left between them. The CDR3 is 14 amino acids. The DNA of the CDR3 is TGTGCCAGCAGTTTAAGCCGTCTCCCCCGCGAGCAGTACTTC. Its protein product is CASSLSRLPREQYF.

The CDR3: CASSLEGGTAGTSGSNSPYEQYF. The CDR3 DNA is TGTGCCAGCAGTCTGGAAGGCGGGACAGCCGGGACTAGCGGGTCCAACTCTCCCTACGAGCAGTACTTC. The chain links TRBV9 to TRBJ2-7, with 12 bases lining up with TRBD2. CDR3 length equals 23 residues. V trimming: 5 bases; J trimming: 2 bases; junction bases outside the gene matches: 29. Germline values: CDR1 SGDLS, CDR2 YYNGEE.

The rearrangement joins TRBV11-2 to TRBJ2-3; 11 nucleotides line up with TRBD2. With 4 bases clipped from V and 2 bases from J, the junction kept 5 bases outside the gene matches. The CDR3 consists of 16 residues. Germline-derived CDR1 and CDR2 are SGHAT and FQNNGV. The CDR3 DNA follows: TGTGCCAGCAGCTCCGGGACTAGCGGCCTCACAGATACGCAGTATTTT. This gives the protein CASSSGTSGLTDTQYF.

V usage is TRBV7-9 and J usage is TRBJ2-6; D could derive from TRBD1 or TRBD2 (6 bases each). The CDR3 has 17 amino acids. The V end was cut by 5 bases, the J end by 3 bases, with 17 bases between. Germline V gene lookup returns CDR1 SEHNR and CDR2 FQNEAQ (reference sequence). CDR3 sequence (DNA): TGTGCCAGCAGCCAAGGTTGGGGGGCGCTTGGGGCCAACGTCCTGACTTTC. It translates to CASSQGWGALGANVLTF.

The rearrangement uses TRBV11-2 and TRBJ2-6; unclear D gene. The CDR3 has 12 amino acids. V was pared by 3 bases and J by 3 bases, with 0 bases between. The germline V gene has CDR1 SGHAT and CDR2 FQNNGV. The CDR3 region is CASSFGANVLTF. CDR3 DNA sequence: TGTGCCAGCAGCTTTGGGGCCAACGTCCTGACTTTC.

The rearrangement links TRBV13 to TRBJ1-1, with no clear D. The CDR3 runs to 14 residues. CDR1 PRHDT and CDR2 FYEKMQ come from the germline V gene (reference sequence). V shed 3 bases and J shed 3 bases, with 11 bases lying between them. Written as DNA, the CDR3 is TGTGCCAGCAGCTTCTTAGGGAGGGACACTGAAGCTTTCTTT. It codes for CASSFLGRDTEAFF.

The chain joins TRBV5-1 to TRBJ1-5; possibly TRBD1 for D (6 bases). V lost 2 bases and J 10 bases, leaving 10 bases between the germline ends. The CDR3 is 12 residues long. The V gene's germline CDR1 is SGHRS and CDR2 YFSETQ. The CDR3 loop is CASSLTGHPQHF. CDR3 nucleotides: TGCGCCAGCAGCTTAACAGGGCATCCCCAGCATTTT.

This rearrangement joins TRBV5-5 to TRBJ1-2; no clear D gene. The CDR3 is made up of 14 amino acids. Germline loops: CDR1 SGHKS, CDR2 YYEKEE (reference sequence). The V end was cut by 4 bases, the J end by 4 bases, with 14 bases between. The DNA for the CDR3 is TGTGCCAGCAGCATTACGGGGAGCCCCTATGGCTACACCTTC. Residues: CASSITGSPYGYTF.

This rearrangement joins TRBV4-1 to TRBJ2-7; 11 positions match TRBD2. V shed 1 base and J 7 bases; nucleotides not matched to a gene: 12. CDR1 is MGHRA and CDR2 is YSYEKL in the germline V gene. The CDR3 spans 17 residues. The CDR3 region is CASSQVLAGALLFEQYF. CDR3 nucleotides: TGCGCCAGCAGCCAAGTACTAGCGGGAGCCCTCCTTTTTGAGCAGTACTTC.

This clone has more than one count but fewer than ten. The V call is TRBV18, the J call TRBJ2-1; 9 bases are shared with TRBD1. The CDR3 covers 15 residues. The ends lost 1 base at V and 7 bases at J; junction bases unmatched: 5. The germline V gene encodes CDR1 KGHSH and CDR2 LQKENI. The chain's CDR3 is CASSPRGQGNNEQFF. CDR3 DNA sequence: TGTGCCAGCTCACCACGGGGACAGGGAAATAATGAGCAGTTCTTC.

The chain carries TRBV6-5 and TRBJ2-2, with D hard to call. Trimming removed 6 bases at V and 0 bases at J, with 2 bases between. This CDR3 has 12 amino acids. Looked up from germline, CDR1 is MNHEY and CDR2 is SVGAGI. CDR3 protein: CASRSNTGELFF. CDR3 coding DNA: TGTGCCAGCAGGTCGAACACCGGGGAGCTGTTTTTT.

V and J are TRBV5-8 and TRBJ2-7; 12 positions match TRBD1. Trimming at V came to 4 bases and at J to 5 bases, leaving 7 bases not matched to a gene. There are 15 residues in the CDR3. The germline gives CDR1 SGHTS, CDR2 YDEGEE. CDR3 region: CASSLGTGGADEQYF. The CDR3 DNA follows: TGTGCCAGCAGCCTCGGGACAGGGGGCGCGGACGAGCAGTACTTC.

This clone occurred a few times. The V and J genes are TRBV6-5 and TRBJ1-1; D is undetermined. The germline V and J ends were trimmed by 0 bases and 8 bases, with 13 bases remaining between them. This CDR3 spans 14 amino acids. The V gene's germline CDR1 is MNHEY and CDR2 SVGAGI. The CDR3 protein is CASSYSRGFTEAFF. CDR3 DNA sequence: TGTGCCAGCAGTTACTCGAGAGGGTTCACAGAAGCTTTCTTT.

The chain employs TRBV29-1 and TRBJ2-3; the D gene is possibly TRBD1 (6 bases). Germline CDR1 and CDR2: SQVTM and ANQGSEA. The CDR3 covers 14 residues. The V end was cut by 6 bases, the J end by 3 bases, with 16 bases between. CDR3 protein: CSVSRGGVTDTQYF. The CDR3 bases are TGCAGCGTCAGCAGGGGCGGTGTAACAGATACGCAGTATTTT.